This T cell receptor beta chain was profiled in a study of OX40 agonist ivuxolimab in advanced cancers. Study information: Partial responses were recorded for three patients, including one with hepatocellular carcinoma and two with cutaneous melanoma.

Worth noting for this clone: Its antigen is not known.

General study points: Expanded clones were, on average, more numerous among CD8+ T cells than CD4+. Clonal expansion by week 6 occurred in CD4+ and CD8+ blood T cells (at 0.1 to 3.0 mg/kg). Antigen targets of the expanded peripheral T cells went undetermined.

Produced via immunoSEQ multiplex PCR; TCRdb's table is partial and in-frame only. The table records around 80,000 clones, roughly nine tenths of them present only once. J lost 2 bases, V lost 10 bases, and 7 bases had no gene match. The CDR3 is made up of 13 amino acids. The germline V gene encodes CDR1 ENHRY and CDR2 SYGVKD. The starting material was CD4+ or CD8+ T cells sorted from blood, obtained in a trial of the OX40 agonist ivuxolimab. The TCR comes from an adult with an advanced solid tumor such as melanoma, head and neck, liver or kidney cancer. The V and J genes are TRBV10-3 and TRBJ2-5, with TRBD2 identical over 7 bases. CDR3 sequence (DNA): TGTGCCAGCACAGGACTAGAACAAGAGACCCAGTACTTC. Translated: CASTGLEQETQYF.